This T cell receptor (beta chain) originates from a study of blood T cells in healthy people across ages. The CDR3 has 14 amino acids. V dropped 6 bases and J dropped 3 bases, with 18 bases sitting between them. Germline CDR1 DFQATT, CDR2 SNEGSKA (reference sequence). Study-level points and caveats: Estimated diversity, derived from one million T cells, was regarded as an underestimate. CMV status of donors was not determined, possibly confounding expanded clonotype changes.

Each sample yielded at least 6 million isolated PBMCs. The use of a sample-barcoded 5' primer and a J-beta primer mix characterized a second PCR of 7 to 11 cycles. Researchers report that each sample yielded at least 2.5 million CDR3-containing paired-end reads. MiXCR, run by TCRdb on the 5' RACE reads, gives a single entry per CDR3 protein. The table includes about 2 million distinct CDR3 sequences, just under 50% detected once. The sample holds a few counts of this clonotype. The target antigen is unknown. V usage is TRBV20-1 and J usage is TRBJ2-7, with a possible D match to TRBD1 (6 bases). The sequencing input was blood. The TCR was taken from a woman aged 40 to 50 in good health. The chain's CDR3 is CSANQDRSFYEQYF. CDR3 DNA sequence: TGCAGTGCAAACCAAGACAGGAGCTTCTACGAGCAGTACTTC.